This TCR beta chain was recovered during a study of blood T cell repertoires in COVID-19. Overall study context: Specimens from acute and convalescent COVID-19 originated in the United States, Italy and Spain. PBMCs, B-cell-depleted T cells, or T cells provided the cDNA or gDNA that made up the material.

In germline, CDR1 is SGHVS, CDR2 FQNEAQ. Trimming shortened V by 3 bases and J by 0 bases, and 10 bases separated the two germline ends. This CDR3 is built from 15 residues. Participants in the exposed group had met a COVID-19 case in the 2 weeks before joining the study. This table comes from immunoSEQ multiplex PCR, and its TCRdb copy is limited to in-frame clones, with some not included. The sample has a few hundred thousand clones; 80% to 90% are singletons. The source material was PBMCs or T cells enriched from blood (not recorded which). This receptor was taken from a woman between 35 and 50 years old who had been exposed to COVID-19. The gene calls are TRBV7-8 and TRBJ2-3; perhaps TRBD2 as D (6 bases). In nucleotides, the CDR3 is TGTGCCAGCAGCTTTACTAGCCTAAGCACAGATACGCAGTATTTT. Its translation: CASSFTSLSTDTQYF.